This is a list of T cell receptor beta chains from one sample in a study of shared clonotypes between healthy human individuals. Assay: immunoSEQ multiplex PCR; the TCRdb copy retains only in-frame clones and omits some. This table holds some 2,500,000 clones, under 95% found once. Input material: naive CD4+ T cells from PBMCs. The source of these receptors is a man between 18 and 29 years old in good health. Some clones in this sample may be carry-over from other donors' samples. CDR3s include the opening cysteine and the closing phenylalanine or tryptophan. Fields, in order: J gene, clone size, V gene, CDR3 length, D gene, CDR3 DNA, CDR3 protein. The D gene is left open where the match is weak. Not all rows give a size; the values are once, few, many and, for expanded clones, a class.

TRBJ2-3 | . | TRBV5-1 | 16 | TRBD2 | TGCGCCAGCAGCCGAGCCCTAGCGGGAGTGGTAGATACGCAGTATTTT | CASSRALAGVVDTQYF
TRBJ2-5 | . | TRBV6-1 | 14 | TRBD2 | TGTGCCAGCAGTGTTACTAGCGGACAAGAGACCCAGTACTTC | CASSVTSGQETQYF
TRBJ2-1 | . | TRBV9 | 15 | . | TGTGCCAGCAGCGTCCAGGCCTCGACCTACAATGAGCAGTTCTTC | CASSVQASTYNEQFF
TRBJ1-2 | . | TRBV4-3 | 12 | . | TGCGCCAGCAGCCACATAAGCTATGGCTACACCTTC | CASSHISYGYTF
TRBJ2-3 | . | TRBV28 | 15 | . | TGTGCCAGCAGCTTAGGTGGAGGAAGAGGGGATACGCAGTATTTT | CASSLGGGRGDTQYF
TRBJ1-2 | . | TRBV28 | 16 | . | TGTGCCAGCAGTTTATGGGGCAGGGACGTTAACTATGGCTACACCTTC | CASSLWGRDVNYGYTF
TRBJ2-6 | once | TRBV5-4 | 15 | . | TGTGCCAGCAGCTTGCCCCCAGCTGGGGCCAACGTCCTGACTTTC | CASSLPPAGANVLTF
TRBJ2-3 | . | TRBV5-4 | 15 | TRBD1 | TGTGCCAGCAGCCATCGGCGACAGGGGTTACATACGCAGTATTTT | CASSHRRQGLHTQYF
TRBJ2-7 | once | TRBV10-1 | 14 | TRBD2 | TGCGCCAGCAGTGATCTAGCGGGAGGGAGCGAGCAGTACTTC | CASSDLAGGSEQYF
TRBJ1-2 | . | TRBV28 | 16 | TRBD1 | TGTGCCAGCAGTTTCCAGTCGGCAGGGGGCATCTATGGCTACACCTTC | CASSFQSAGGIYGYTF
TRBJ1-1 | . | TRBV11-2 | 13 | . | TGTGCCAGCAAGAGGGACATGAACACTGAAGCTTTCTTT | CASKRDMNTEAFF
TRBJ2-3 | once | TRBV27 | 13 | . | TGTGCCAGCAGTTTCCACGCTCTGGATACGCAGTATTTT | CASSFHALDTQYF
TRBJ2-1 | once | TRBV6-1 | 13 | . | TGTGCCAGCAGTGAAGTCATGGGCGATGAGCAGTTCTTC | CASSEVMGDEQFF
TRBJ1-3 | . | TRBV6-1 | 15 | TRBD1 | TGTGCCAGCAGGGCTGGGGCAGGGGGTAGAAACACCATATATTTT | CASRAGAGGRNTIYF
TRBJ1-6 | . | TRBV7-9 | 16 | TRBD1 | TGTGCCAGCAGGGGGACAGGCCTGGGTGGAAATTCACCCCTCCACTTT | CASRGTGLGGNSPLHF
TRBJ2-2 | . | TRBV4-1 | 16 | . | TGCGCCAGCAGCCAAGGGGCTAGCCAGGCCACCGGGGAGCTGTTTTTT | CASSQGASQATGELFF
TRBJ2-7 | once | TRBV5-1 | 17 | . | TGCGCCAGCAGCTATACAACCAGACCCGCGCGGACCTTCGAGCAGTACTTC | CASSYTTRPARTFEQYF
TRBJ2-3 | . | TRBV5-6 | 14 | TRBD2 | TGTGCCAGCAGCACGACTAGCGGCACAGATACGCAGTATTTT | CASSTTSGTDTQYF
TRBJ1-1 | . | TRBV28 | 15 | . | TGTGCCAGCAGCCCCCTCCGGGGGACTTTCACTGAAGCTTTCTTT | CASSPLRGTFTEAFF
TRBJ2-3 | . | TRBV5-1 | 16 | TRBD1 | TGCGCCAGCAGCCCGGGGGACAGGGGGCATGCAGATACGCAGTATTTT | CASSPGDRGHADTQYF
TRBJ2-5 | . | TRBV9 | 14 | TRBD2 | TGTGCCAGCAGCGTAGGACTAGCGGGGGGGACCCAGTACTTC | CASSVGLAGGTQYF
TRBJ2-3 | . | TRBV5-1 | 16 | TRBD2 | TGCGCCAGCAGCTTAGGACTAGCGGCTATAACAGATACGCAGTATTTT | CASSLGLAAITDTQYF
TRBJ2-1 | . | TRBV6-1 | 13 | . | TGTGCCAGCAGTGACGGCCCCCTGGATGAGCAGTTCTTC | CASSDGPLDEQFF
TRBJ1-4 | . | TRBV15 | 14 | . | TGTGCCACCAGCAGAGCGACGTGGAATGAAAAACTGTTTTTT | CATSRATWNEKLFF
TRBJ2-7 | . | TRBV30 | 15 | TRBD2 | TGTGCCTGGGGTCCTAGACTAGCGGGAGGGCCCGGGCAGTACTTC | CAWGPRLAGGPGQYF
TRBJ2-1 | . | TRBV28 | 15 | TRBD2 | TGTGCCAGCAGTTTGCGGACTAGCGGGAGATTTGAGCAGTTCTTC | CASSLRTSGRFEQFF
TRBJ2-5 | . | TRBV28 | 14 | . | TGTGCCAGCAGTTTCCAGGGGGGCAGGGAGACCCAGTACTTC | CASSFQGGRETQYF
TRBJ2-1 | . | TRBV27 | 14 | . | TGTGCCAGCAGTTTATCATGGGGAGTCAATGAGCAGTTCTTC | CASSLSWGVNEQFF
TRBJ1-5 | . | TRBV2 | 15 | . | TGTGCCAGCAGTGAGGACAGATTGCTCAATCAGCCCCAGCATTTT | CASSEDRLLNQPQHF